Listed below are T cell receptor beta chains from one sample, sequenced in a study of blood T cell repertoires in COVID-19. The protocol was immunoSEQ multiplex PCR, while the TCRdb copy is restricted to in-frame clones and leaves out a portion. The table records some 240,000 clones, 84% of them present only once. The specimen was PBMCs or T cells enriched from blood (not recorded which). These receptors were obtained from a man aged 45-65 years who had recovered from COVID-19. Each CDR3 is given with its conserved first and last residue. Fields, in order: J gene, V gene, clone size, D gene, CDR3 protein, CDR3 DNA. The D gene is left open where the match is weak. A clone size is listed for some rows: how often the clone was seen (once, few, many), or a class if it is expanded.

TRBJ2-1 | TRBV7-9 | . | . | CASSLVTRSYNEQFF | TGTGCCAGCAGCTTAGTTACGCGTTCCTACAATGAGCAGTTCTTC
TRBJ2-1 | TRBV7-2 | . | TRBD2 | CASSPDSSGGAYEQFF | TGTGCCAGCAGCCCCGATAGTAGCGGGGGGGCTTATGAGCAGTTCTTC
TRBJ2-1 | TRBV29-1 | . | . | CSVEEADSYNEQFF | TGCAGCGTTGAGGAAGCGGACTCCTACAATGAGCAGTTCTTC
TRBJ2-1 | TRBV5-1 | . | . | CASSLETASYNEQFF | TGCGCCAGCAGCTTGGAAACAGCATCCTACAATGAGCAGTTCTTC
TRBJ2-3 | TRBV5-1 | . | TRBD2 | CASSSKGLASTDTQYF | TGCGCCAGCAGCTCGAAGGGACTAGCGAGCACAGATACGCAGTATTTT
TRBJ2-1 | TRBV6-4 | . | TRBD1 | CASSDSRQGGLGEQFF | TGTGCCAGCAGTGACTCGCGACAGGGGGGTCTAGGAGAGCAGTTCTTC
TRBJ1-2 | TRBV28 | . | TRBD1 | CASSSSGTANYGYTF | TGTGCCAGCAGTTCGAGTGGGACAGCCAACTATGGCTACACCTTC
TRBJ1-2 | TRBV30 | . | . | CAWSVLGGFSSGKSGYTF | TGTGCCTGGAGTGTATTGGGAGGTTTCTCGTCAGGCAAATCAGGCTACACCTTC
TRBJ1-6 | TRBV7-9 | . | TRBD1 | CASGEGQGQTPLHF | TGTGCCAGCGGAGAGGGACAGGGTCAAACACCCCTCCACTTT
TRBJ2-1 | TRBV28 | few | . | CASSLQRGEQFF | TGTGCCAGCAGTTTACAAAGGGGTGAGCAGTTCTTC
TRBJ2-1 | TRBV5-5 | . | . | CASSPLLRGNNEQFF | TGTGCCAGCAGCCCGCTTCTGCGGGGAAACAATGAGCAGTTCTTC
TRBJ2-3 | TRBV7-2 | . | TRBD2 | CASSFVLAGGLDTQYF | TGTGCCAGCAGCTTCGTTCTAGCGGGAGGTTTGGATACGCAGTATTTT
TRBJ1-4 | TRBV14 | . | . | CASSSIVTNEKLFF | TGTGCCAGCAGCTCCATTGTGACTAATGAAAAACTGTTTTTT
TRBJ2-6 | TRBV28 | . | TRBD1 | CASSTTGTNVLTF | TGTGCCAGCAGCACGACAGGGACCAACGTCCTGACTTTC
TRBJ1-1 | TRBV7-3 | . | . | CASSLGGVGAITEAFF | TGTGCCAGCAGCTTAGGAGGTGTGGGGGCAATTACTGAAGCTTTCTTT
TRBJ2-3 | TRBV28 | . | . | CASSSVGQGTDTQYF | TGTGCCAGCAGTTCCGTGGGACAAGGCACAGATACGCAGTATTTT
TRBJ2-2 | TRBV5-1 | . | TRBD1 | CASSSGQDPRGELFF | TGCGCCAGCAGCTCTGGACAGGACCCCAGGGGGGAGCTGTTTTTT
TRBJ2-3 | TRBV7-6 | . | . | CASSLARTDTQYF | TGTGCCAGCAGCTTAGCGAGAACAGATACGCAGTATTTT
TRBJ2-7 | TRBV4-2 | . | TRBD2 | CASSQDVAGVSEQYF | TGTGCCAGCAGCCAAGATGTGGCGGGAGTAAGCGAGCAGTACTTC
TRBJ1-5 | TRBV19 | . | TRBD1 | CASSEQGDQPQHF | TGTGCCAGTAGCGAACAGGGGGATCAGCCCCAGCATTTT
TRBJ2-2 | TRBV5-5 | once | . | CASSSTPGGELFF | TGTGCCAGCAGCTCTACCCCCGGCGGGGAGCTGTTTTTT
TRBJ1-1 | TRBV5-1 | . | . | CASSTLDSTGLWNTEAFF | TGCGCCAGCAGCACACTGGACTCCACCGGCCTTTGGAACACTGAAGCTTTCTTT
TRBJ2-2 | TRBV11-1 | few | TRBD2 | CASSSWEGRELFF | TGTGCCAGCAGCTCCTGGGAGGGGCGGGAGCTGTTTTTT
TRBJ1-3 | TRBV11-2 | . | . | CASSLEARNTIYF | TGTGCCAGCAGCTTAGAGGCGAGGAACACCATATATTTT
TRBJ1-5 | TRBV19 | . | . | CASSILVQVEQPQHF | TGTGCCAGTAGTATACTGGTCCAGGTAGAGCAGCCCCAGCATTTT
TRBJ1-1 | TRBV4-2 | . | . | CASRVGANTEAFF | TGTGCCAGCAGGGTGGGCGCGAACACTGAAGCTTTCTTT
TRBJ2-7 | TRBV7-8 | . | TRBD1 | CASSTDRGYEQYF | TGTGCCAGCAGCACGGACAGGGGCTACGAGCAGTACTTC
TRBJ2-1 | TRBV9 | once | . | CASSSSEPKYNEQFF | TGTGCCAGCAGCTCTTCTGAGCCAAAGTACAATGAGCAGTTCTTC
TRBJ2-3 | TRBV30 | once | . | CAWNTGPPTDTQYF | TGTGCCTGGAACACTGGGCCCCCCACAGATACGCAGTATTTT
TRBJ2-5 | TRBV5-4 | . | TRBD1 | CASSTRDRQETQYF | TGTGCCAGCAGCACCCGGGACAGGCAAGAGACCCAGTACTTC
TRBJ2-7 | TRBV5-1 | . | . | CASSPSGYEQYF | TGCGCCAGCAGCCCGTCGGGCTACGAGCAGTACTTC
TRBJ1-4 | TRBV5-1 | once | . | CASTPGRGPRSEKLFF | TGCGCCAGCACCCCGGGCAGGGGCCCAAGGTCTGAAAAACTGTTTTTT
TRBJ2-4 | TRBV5-6 | . | TRBD1 | CASSLVDRGRDIQYF | TGTGCCAGCAGCTTGGTGGACAGGGGGCGAGACATTCAGTACTTC
TRBJ2-3 | TRBV6-4 | . | TRBD2 | CASSIYAGGTDTQYF | TGTGCCAGCAGTATCTATGCGGGAGGCACAGATACGCAGTATTTT
TRBJ1-2 | TRBV12-3/TRBV12-4 | . | TRBD1 | CASRRTGEGYTF | TGTGCCAGCAGAAGGACAGGGGAAGGCTACACCTTC
TRBJ1-3 | TRBV3-1/TRBV3-2 | . | . | CASSLRGSRITGNTIYF | TGTGCCAGCAGCCTGCGGGGTAGTCGTATAACCGGAAACACCATATATTTT
TRBJ1-5 | TRBV6-5 | few | . | CASIESNPNQPQHF | TGTGCCAGCATCGAAAGCAACCCCAATCAGCCCCAGCATTTT
TRBJ2-7 | TRBV30 | . | TRBD1 | CAWSLSGGIYEQYF | TGTGCCTGGAGTTTATCAGGGGGTATTTACGAGCAGTACTTC
TRBJ2-1 | TRBV3-1/TRBV3-2 | few | TRBD2 | CASSRIAGGLNEQFF | TGTGCCAGCAGCCGTATAGCGGGAGGCCTAAATGAGCAGTTCTTC
TRBJ2-7 | TRBV12-5 | . | . | CASGLSNEQYF | TGTGCTAGTGGTTTGAGCAACGAGCAGTACTTC
TRBJ1-5 | TRBV6-2/TRBV6-3 | . | TRBD1 | CASSSGTGGPNQPQHF | TGTGCCAGCAGTTCCGGGACAGGGGGTCCAAATCAGCCCCAGCATTTT
TRBJ1-5 | TRBV19 | . | . | CASSIDLQNQPQHF | TGTGCCAGTAGTATAGATCTACAGAATCAGCCCCAGCATTTT
TRBJ2-7 | TRBV7-2 | . | . | CASSLGAYEQYF | TGTGCCAGCAGCTTAGGAGCCTACGAGCAGTACTTC
TRBJ1-1 | TRBV27 | . | . | CASSLPGRNTEAFF | TGTGCCAGCAGTTTACCCGGGAGGAACACTGAAGCTTTCTTT
TRBJ2-7 | TRBV19 | . | . | CASSPHKTYSYEQYF | TGTGCCAGTAGTCCCCATAAAACATACTCCTACGAGCAGTACTTC
TRBJ1-2 | TRBV27 | . | . | CASSLGQFYGYTF | TGTGCCAGCAGTTTGGGGCAGTTCTATGGCTACACCTTC
TRBJ1-6 | TRBV27 | . | . | CASSLSRWQFNSPLHF | TGTGCCAGCAGTTTATCGAGGTGGCAGTTTAATTCACCCCTCCACTTT
TRBJ1-5 | TRBV7-2 | few | . | CASSPDSSNQPQHF | TGTGCCAGCAGCCCGGACAGTTCCAATCAGCCCCAGCATTTT
TRBJ1-1 | TRBV27 | . | . | CASSFGREAFF | TGTGCCAGCAGTTTTGGGAGGGAAGCTTTCTTT
TRBJ2-1 | TRBV18 | . | TRBD2 | CASSPASGRDEQFF | TGTGCCAGCTCACCAGCTAGCGGGAGGGATGAGCAGTTCTTC